The 14 T cell receptor beta chains listed next were all sequenced from one sample in a study of blood T cell repertoires in COVID-19. Measured with immunoSEQ multiplex PCR; TCRdb has only the in-frame clones, and not every one. The sample has 100,000 to 150,000 clones; nearly 70% are singletons. Sequencing was carried out using peripheral blood. The origin of the receptors is an older woman with acute or convalescent COVID-19.

The rearrangement joins TRBV15 to TRBJ1-1; possibly TRBD1 for D (5 bases). This CDR3 region has 14 residues. The germline CDR1 and CDR2 sequences are LNHNV and YYDKDF (reference sequence). Between the trimmed V and J ends, which lost 1 base and 4 bases, there was a span of 10 bases. DNA of the CDR3: TGTGCCACCAGCAGAGTGGGAGGGGTCACTGAAGCTTTCTTT. It yields the protein CATSRVGGVTEAFF.

The chain links TRBV28 to TRBJ2-1; 7 bases line up with TRBD1. The V gene end was trimmed by 8 bases and the J gene end by 10 bases; junction bases not matched to a gene: 8. The CDR3 is 12 amino acids. Germline values: CDR1 MDHEN, CDR2 SYDVKM. The CDR3 reads CASQGGIAEQFF. The CDR3 DNA follows: TGTGCCAGCCAAGGGGGCATAGCGGAGCAGTTCTTC.

The V and J genes are TRBV4-1 and TRBJ2-4; 9 bases are a match to TRBD2. The CDR3 runs to 17 residues. Germline V gene lookup returns CDR1 MGHRA and CDR2 YSYEKL. V gave up 0 bases and J gave up 5 bases; unmatched junction bases: 8. The CDR3 loop is CASSQEGLQRGENIQYF. CDR3 coding DNA: TGCGCCAGCAGCCAAGAGGGGCTACAGCGGGGGGAAAACATTCAGTACTTC.

This clone was detected a few times. V is TRBV19 and J is TRBJ2-6, with D maybe TRBD2 (5 bases). The germline V gene has CDR1 LNHDA and CDR2 SQIVND (reference sequence). V was pared by 2 bases and J by 0 bases, with 8 bases between. The CDR3 extends over 16 amino acids. The CDR3 sequence is CASSIIEGSGANVLTF. The DNA of the CDR3 is TGTGCCAGTAGTATAATTGAGGGCTCTGGGGCCAACGTCCTGACTTTC.

The chain couples TRBV28 to TRBJ2-5; 8 bases line up with TRBD1. Germline V CDR1 and CDR2: MDHEN, SYDVKM. J lost 5 bases, V lost 3 bases, and 5 bases had no gene match. This CDR3 region has 14 residues. Written as DNA, the CDR3 is TGTGCCAGCAGTTTTGGCAGGGGGCTTGAGACCCAGTACTTC. This translates into CASSFGRGLETQYF.

The rearrangement uses TRBV5-1 and TRBJ1-1; 9 positions agree with TRBD1. CDR1 is SGHRS and CDR2 is YFSETQ in the germline V gene. This CDR3 spans 13 amino acids. Trimming took 2 bases from V and 7 from J; bases not matched to a gene: 3. CDR3 nucleotides: TGCGCCAGCAGCTTACAGGGGGCATATGAAGCTTTCTTT. It specifies CASSLQGAYEAFF.

The rearrangement joins TRBV5-1 to TRBJ1-2; tentatively, D is TRBD1 (5 bases). The V and J ends lost 7 bases and 0 bases respectively, with 13 bases between them. The CDR3 length is 14 residues. Germline CDR1 reads SGHRS; CDR2 reads YFSETQ. CDR3 loop: CASAPGDPNYGYTF. DNA for the CDR3: TGCGCCAGCGCCCCGGGGGACCCTAACTATGGCTACACCTTC.

The chain has TRBV9 and TRBJ2-3; 9 bases are shared with TRBD2. The CDR3 is made up of 15 amino acids. The junction had 4 bases not matched to a gene; V was cut back by 2 bases and J by 3 bases. CDR1 SGDLS and CDR2 YYNGEE come from the germline V gene. In nucleotides, the CDR3 is TGTGCCAGCAGCGTGCGGGGGGGCCTGACAGATACGCAGTATTTT. Translation: CASSVRGGLTDTQYF. Filled out from reference TRBV9 and TRBJ2-3, the complete variable domain reads DSGVTQTPKHLITATGQRVTLRCSPRSGDLSVYWYQQSLDQGLQFLIQYYNGEERAKGNILERFSAQQFPDLHSELNLSSLELGDSALYFCASSVRGGLTDTQYFGPGTRLTVL.

This chain links TRBV5-8 with TRBJ2-5, with D perhaps TRBD1 (5 bases). The germline V and J ends were trimmed by 7 bases and 1 base, with 11 bases remaining between them. The CDR3 runs to 13 residues. Germline CDR1 SGHTS, CDR2 YDEGEE. CDR3 sequence: CASVLQVQETQYF. The CDR3 bases are TGTGCCAGCGTACTACAGGTCCAAGAGACCCAGTACTTC.

The rearrangement uses TRBV28 and TRBJ1-5, with unresolved D. The CDR3 runs 12 residues. V lost 6 bases and J lost 4, with 7 bases in between. Germline V lookup: CDR1 MDHEN, CDR2 SYDVKM. The CDR3 nucleotides read TGTGCCAGCAGACAGACGAATCAGCCCCAGCATTTT. This encodes CASRQTNQPQHF.

The gene calls are TRBV27 and TRBJ2-7, with 7 bases matching TRBD1. The CDR3 loop spans 16 amino acids. V shed 2 bases, J shed 4 bases, and the junction held 11 bases outside the gene matches. Germline lookup yields CDR1 MNHEY and CDR2 SMNVEV (reference sequence). The CDR3 DNA reads TGTGCCAGCAGTTTACGGACAGGCTCAGAGAGATACGAGCAGTACTTC. Translated, it gives CASSLRTGSERYEQYF.

This clone was found a few times. The chain recombines TRBV4-1 with TRBJ2-1; D might be TRBD2 (6 bases). CDR1 and CDR2 (germline): MGHRA, YSYEKL. V shed 0 bases and J shed 10 bases, with 16 bases lying between them. The CDR3 totals 15 residues. As DNA, the CDR3 is TGCGCCAGCAGCCAAGATCCGGAGGGGCGCGGGGAGCAGTTCTTC. Translated, it gives CASSQDPEGRGEQFF.

This chain connects TRBV7-2 to TRBJ2-7; the D gene is possibly TRBD1 (6 bases). This CDR3 is 14 amino acids long. Trimming left V 8 bases short and J 4 bases short, with 18 bases between. Germline V gene lookup returns CDR1 SGHTA and CDR2 FQGNSA. CDR3 residues: CASGLWGPGYEQYF. The CDR3 bases are TGTGCCAGCGGACTGTGGGGGCCGGGTTACGAGCAGTACTTC.

With respect to this clone: Other DNA sequences of this sample code for an identical CDR3. This chain joins TRBV15 and TRBJ1-1; 7 nucleotides align to TRBD1. Trimming at V came to 5 bases and at J to 0 bases, leaving 3 bases not matched to a gene. CDR3 length: 14 residues. Germline V gene sequence: CDR1 LNHNV, CDR2 YYDKDF (reference sequence). CDR3 sequence: CATSRGQMNTEAFF. The CDR3 nucleotides read TGTGCCACCAGCCGGGGACAGATGAACACTGAAGCTTTCTTT.